The rows below give T cell receptor beta chains drawn from one sample of a study of blood T cell repertoires in COVID-19. Profiled with immunoSEQ multiplex PCR; TCRdb holds only in-frame clones, not every one. The table records approximately 470,000 clones, about nine tenths of them present only once. Source material: PBMCs or T cells enriched from blood (not recorded which). Receptors were obtained from a woman under 30 who had recovered from COVID-19. The CDR3 runs from the conserved cysteine through the conserved F or W.

V gene: TRBV6-5; J gene: TRBJ2-3; CDR3 protein: CAISLAGGTDTQYF
V gene: TRBV3-1/TRBV3-2; J gene: TRBJ2-1; CDR3 protein: CASSQRTSGGDNEQFF
V gene: TRBV5-8; J gene: TRBJ1-2; CDR3 protein: CASSFPSGNGYTF
V gene: TRBV7-8; J gene: TRBJ1-4; CDR3 protein: CASSPSRTGAKRDEKLFF
V gene: TRBV6-1; J gene: TRBJ2-7; CDR3 protein: CASSDRTGRPYEQYF
V gene: TRBV20-1; J gene: TRBJ2-5; CDR3 protein: CSASPNGTQYF
V gene: TRBV28; J gene: TRBJ1-1; CDR3 protein: CASSSHSTGGTGTEAFF
V gene: TRBV27; J gene: TRBJ2-2; CDR3 protein: CASSLTTPGELFF
V gene: TRBV24-1; J gene: TRBJ2-7; CDR3 protein: CATSDVPGDEQYF
V gene: TRBV6-5; J gene: TRBJ2-3; CDR3 protein: CASSYLAGTDTQYF
V gene: TRBV19; J gene: TRBJ2-1; CDR3 protein: CASSIVGGREQFF
V gene: TRBV24-1; J gene: TRBJ2-1; CDR3 protein: CATWGGRGGNEQFF
V gene: TRBV5-1; J gene: TRBJ1-1; CDR3 protein: CASSLGFPGRGTEAFF
V gene: TRBV5-1; J gene: TRBJ2-7; CDR3 protein: CASSLALAGGYEQYF
V gene: TRBV5-1; J gene: TRBJ1-1; CDR3 protein: CASSPGQGTEAFF
V gene: TRBV7-2; J gene: TRBJ2-3; CDR3 protein: CASSYNSGGDTDTQYF
V gene: TRBV24-1; J gene: TRBJ1-1; CDR3 protein: CAAVRQGGITNTEAFF
V gene: TRBV18; J gene: TRBJ1-1; CDR3 protein: CASSPPGQASRGAFF
V gene: TRBV14; J gene: TRBJ2-7; CDR3 protein: CASSQANWWGGPNYEQYF
V gene: TRBV18; J gene: TRBJ2-6; CDR3 protein: CASSLSGGAYGANVLTF
V gene: TRBV10-3; J gene: TRBJ2-6; CDR3 protein: CAISEAGLAGANVLTF
V gene: TRBV19; J gene: TRBJ1-2; CDR3 protein: CASSTTPTGFYGYTF
V gene: TRBV10-3; J gene: TRBJ1-2; CDR3 protein: CAITQPDSRNGYTF
V gene: TRBV3-1/TRBV3-2; J gene: TRBJ1-1; CDR3 protein: CASSHTRQEAFF
V gene: TRBV28; J gene: TRBJ1-6; CDR3 protein: CASTPPDRVNSPLHF
V gene: TRBV5-1; J gene: TRBJ2-2; CDR3 protein: CASSLIIGELFF
V gene: TRBV28; J gene: TRBJ1-6; CDR3 protein: CASQQSDSPLHF
V gene: TRBV29-1; J gene: TRBJ1-2; CDR3 protein: CSVGADYGYTF
V gene: TRBV6-1; J gene: TRBJ2-5; CDR3 protein: CASSETRTIQETQYF
V gene: TRBV28; J gene: TRBJ2-1; CDR3 protein: CASSPTPPVWDRNNEQFF
V gene: TRBV10-2; J gene: TRBJ2-5; CDR3 protein: CASSESTGQVNF
V gene: TRBV4-1; J gene: TRBJ1-2; CDR3 protein: CASSQGDSYLYGYTF
V gene: TRBV5-1; J gene: TRBJ1-6; CDR3 protein: CASSSRQAGDSPLHF
V gene: TRBV18; J gene: TRBJ1-2; CDR3 protein: CASSPRREDGYTF
V gene: TRBV2; J gene: TRBJ1-2; CDR3 protein: CASSPSQGSYGYTF
V gene: TRBV4-1; J gene: TRBJ2-2; CDR3 protein: CASSQARYTGELFF
V gene: TRBV30; J gene: TRBJ1-6; CDR3 protein: CAWSGQVDSPLHF
V gene: TRBV11-2; J gene: TRBJ1-6; CDR3 protein: CASSLSFGDRINSPLHF
V gene: TRBV7-2; J gene: TRBJ2-5; CDR3 protein: CASSWGLAGGQETQYF
V gene: TRBV7-9; J gene: TRBJ2-7; CDR3 protein: CASTSTGAYEQYF
V gene: TRBV24-1; J gene: TRBJ1-5; CDR3 protein: CATSGTGGIFNQPQHF
V gene: TRBV5-1; J gene: TRBJ1-3; CDR3 protein: CASSLAPAGTGNTIYF
V gene: TRBV9; J gene: TRBJ2-2; CDR3 protein: CASSPRGGGAGTGELFF
V gene: TRBV30; J gene: TRBJ1-1; CDR3 protein: CAWSTGSSGEAFF
V gene: TRBV5-1; J gene: TRBJ1-1; CDR3 protein: CASSRGGSTEAFF
V gene: TRBV9; J gene: TRBJ2-3; CDR3 protein: CASSSSSGGSDTQYF
V gene: TRBV10-3; J gene: TRBJ2-1; CDR3 protein: CAISDITGTSGGNEQFF
V gene: TRBV29-1; J gene: TRBJ1-2; CDR3 protein: CSATGTGFDYGYTF
V gene: TRBV24-1; J gene: TRBJ2-2; CDR3 protein: CATSDPPWVSSGELFF
V gene: TRBV2; J gene: TRBJ1-1; CDR3 protein: CASSEDRGELLNTEAFF
V gene: TRBV6-2/TRBV6-3; J gene: TRBJ1-1; CDR3 protein: CASSPLLSGGVGLTDRGNTEAFF
V gene: TRBV5-1; J gene: TRBJ1-2; CDR3 protein: CASSLGVGLDYGYTF
V gene: TRBV2; J gene: TRBJ2-7; CDR3 protein: CASIGAVTYEQYF
V gene: TRBV10-3; J gene: TRBJ1-5; CDR3 protein: CAISESNMGQDGNQPQHF
V gene: TRBV9; J gene: TRBJ1-3; CDR3 protein: CASSARDNGNTIYF
V gene: TRBV28; J gene: TRBJ1-6; CDR3 protein: CASSLGLDRADSPLHF